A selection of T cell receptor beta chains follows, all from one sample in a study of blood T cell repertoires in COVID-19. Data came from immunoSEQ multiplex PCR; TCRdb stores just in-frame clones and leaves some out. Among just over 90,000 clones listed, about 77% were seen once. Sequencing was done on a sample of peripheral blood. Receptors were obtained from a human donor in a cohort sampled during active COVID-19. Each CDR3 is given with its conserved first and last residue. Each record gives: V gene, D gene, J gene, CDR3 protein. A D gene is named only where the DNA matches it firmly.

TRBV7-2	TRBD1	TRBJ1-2	CASSLVLPRTGANYGYTF
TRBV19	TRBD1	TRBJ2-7	CASRQGASYEQYF
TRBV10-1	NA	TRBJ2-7	CASQRDSGVGEQYF
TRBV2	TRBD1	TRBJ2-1	CASSVTGVVINEQFF
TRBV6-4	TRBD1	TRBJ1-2	CASRGDRWDGYTF
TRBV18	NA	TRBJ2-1	CASSPSGRTDEQFF
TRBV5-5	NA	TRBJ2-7	CASSLGLIGPYEQYF
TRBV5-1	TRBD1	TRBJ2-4	CASSYTGGPSIQYF
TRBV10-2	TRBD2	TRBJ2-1	CASRQGLAGGRLNNEQFF
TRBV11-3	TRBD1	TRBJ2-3	CASSEGQARADTQYF
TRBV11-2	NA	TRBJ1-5	CASSKGDYSNQPQHF
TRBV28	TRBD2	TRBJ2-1	CASSLGTSGPYNEQFF
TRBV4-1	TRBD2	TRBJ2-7	CASSQAGGSPYEQYF
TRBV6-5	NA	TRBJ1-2	CASSDSYGYTF
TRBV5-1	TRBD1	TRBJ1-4	CASSYGQATNEKLFF
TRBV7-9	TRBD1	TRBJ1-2	CASSLTGVDYGYTF
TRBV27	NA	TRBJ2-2	CASRGVYSRPGLENTGELFF
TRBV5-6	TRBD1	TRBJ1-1	CASSWQGGLRSVSTEAFF
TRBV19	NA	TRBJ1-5	CASSQARDQHF
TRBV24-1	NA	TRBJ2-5	CATSDLGETQYF
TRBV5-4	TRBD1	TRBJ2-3	CASSRTGGTDTQYF
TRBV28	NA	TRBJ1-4	CASTIKGGDEKLFF
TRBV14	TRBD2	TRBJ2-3	CASSQGWGLAGSTDTQYF
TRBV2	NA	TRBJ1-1	CASKGGRLNTEAFF
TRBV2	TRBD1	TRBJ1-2	CASRARTGLNYGYTF
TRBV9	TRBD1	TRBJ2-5	CASATGDLRKTQYF
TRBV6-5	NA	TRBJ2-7	CASSSGRGGLYEQYF
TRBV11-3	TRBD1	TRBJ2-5	CASSIGTGVQETQYF
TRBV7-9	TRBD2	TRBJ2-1	CASSLVALREGYNEQFF
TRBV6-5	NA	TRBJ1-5	CASTAGVRNQPQHF
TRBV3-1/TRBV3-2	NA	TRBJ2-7	CASSQTVYEQYF
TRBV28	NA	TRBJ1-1	CASSPPDRTNTEAFF
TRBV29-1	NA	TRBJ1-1	CSVAGARGGMNTEAFF
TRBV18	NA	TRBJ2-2	CASSPSSGELFF
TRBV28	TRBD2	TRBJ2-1	CASRRGGSYNEQFF
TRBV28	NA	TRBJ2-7	CASSATRAQYF
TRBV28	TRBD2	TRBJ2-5	CASSSSRGTSVVGETQYF
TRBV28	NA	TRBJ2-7	CASKSSTYEQYF
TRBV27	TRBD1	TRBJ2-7	CASSWTGTGVREQYF
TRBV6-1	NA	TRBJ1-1	CASSETLNTEAFF
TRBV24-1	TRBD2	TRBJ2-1	CATSDPKTSGPYNEQFF
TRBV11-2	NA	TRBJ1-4	CASSLVPLVQGRLFF
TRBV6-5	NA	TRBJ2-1	CASSPLDEQFF
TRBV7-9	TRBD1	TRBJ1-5	CASSLGGQGRAQPQHF
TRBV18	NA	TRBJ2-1	CASEGGGASSYNEQFF
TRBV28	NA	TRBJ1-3	CASRQPGNTIYF